This record concerns one T cell receptor (beta chain) sequence. The table came from immunoSEQ multiplex PCR; TCRdb's copy has only in-frame clones and leaves some out. The sample carries around 50,000 clones, about 88% recorded once. This entry comes from a study of OX40 agonist ivuxolimab in advanced cancers. The CDR3 runs to 13 residues. Trimming removed 0 bases at V and 6 bases at J, with 6 bases between. Per germline, CDR1 SGHVS and CDR2 FQNEAQ. V usage is TRBV7-8 and J usage is TRBJ2-1; tentatively, D is TRBD1 or TRBD2 (5 bases each). Source: CD4+ or CD8+ T cells sorted from blood, taken in a trial of the OX40 agonist ivuxolimab. The sequence derives from an adult with an advanced solid tumor such as melanoma, head and neck, liver or kidney cancer. In DNA, the CDR3 is TGTGCCAGCAGCTTAGCGGGGGTCAATGAGCAGTTCTTC. It translates to CASSLAGVNEQFF.